This T cell receptor (beta chain) was sequenced during a study of OX40 agonist ivuxolimab in advanced cancers. Overall study: Patients with hepatocellular carcinoma, melanoma, renal cell or head and neck cancer made up the dose-escalation patients.

In germline, CDR1 is SGDLS, CDR2 YYNGEE. This CDR3 contains 14 residues. V lost 3 bases to trimming and J lost 4 bases, with 14 bases between them. Clones were sequenced by immunoSEQ multiplex PCR, and TCRdb holds only the in-frame ones, with some missing. The sample lists approximately 90,000 clones; 89% were seen once. This clone was seen once. Its cognate antigen is unknown. Study findings and constraints: Circulating CD4+ and CD8+ T cells showed clonal expansion by week 6 at 0.1 to 3.0 mg/kg.

This receptor was identified in an adult with an advanced solid tumor such as melanoma, head and neck, liver or kidney cancer. V usage is TRBV9 and J usage is TRBJ2-7; perhaps D is TRBD1 or TRBD2 (6 bases each). Material: CD4+ or CD8+ T cells sorted from blood, obtained in a trial of the OX40 agonist ivuxolimab. The CDR3 reads CASSEGGRGYEQYF. The CDR3 bases are TGTGCCAGCAGCGAGGGGGGCAGGGGATACGAGCAGTACTTC.